This T cell receptor beta chain was found in a study of blood T cell repertoires in COVID-19. The CDR3 runs to 13 residues. Trimming pared 8 bases from V and 4 bases from J, leaving 14 bases between. Clones were sequenced by immunoSEQ multiplex PCR, and TCRdb holds only the in-frame ones, with some missing. The table lists roughly 95,000 clones, approximately 90% of them singletons. The receptor comes from a woman between 45 and 65 years old in a cohort sampled during active COVID-19. V is TRBV12-3 or TRBV12-4 and J is TRBJ1-2; D not certain. The sequenced sample was peripheral blood. CDR3 nucleotides: TGTGCCAGCTCCTCCGGAGGGCCCTATGGCTACACCTTC. It specifies CASSSGGPYGYTF.